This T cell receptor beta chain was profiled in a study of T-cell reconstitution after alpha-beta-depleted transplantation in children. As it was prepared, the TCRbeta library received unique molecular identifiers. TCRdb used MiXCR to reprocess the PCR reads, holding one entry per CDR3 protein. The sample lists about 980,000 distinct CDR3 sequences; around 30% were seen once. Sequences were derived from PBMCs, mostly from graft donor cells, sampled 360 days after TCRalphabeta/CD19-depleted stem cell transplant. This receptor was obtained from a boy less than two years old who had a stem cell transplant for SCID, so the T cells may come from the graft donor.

The DNA of the CDR3 is TGCAGTGCTAGAGATTCCGTTTCTGGCTACACCTTC. Translated: CSARDSVSGYTF. The chain has TRBV20-1 and TRBJ1-2, with no clear D. This CDR3 has 12 amino acids. Deletions cut 0 bases from V and 7 bases from J, with 9 bases between. CDR1 is DFQATT and CDR2 is SNEGSKA in the germline V gene (reference sequence).